This TCR beta chain was captured by sequencing in a study of neoadjuvant anti-PD-1 for oral cavity cancer. Background on the study: Most patients had three to four biweekly doses of 3 mg/kg nivolumab before resection.

Patients had newly diagnosed, untreated stage II-IVA oral cavity squamous cell carcinoma. Using immunoSEQ multiplex PCR, the repertoire was profiled, and TCRdb retains in-frame clones only, with some absent. The table lists 84,000 or so clones, about 80% of them singletons. CDR1 is SGHRS, CDR2 YFSETQ, per germline. This CDR3 spans 15 amino acids. The V end was cut by 0 bases, the J end by 3 bases, with 13 bases between. The sample was PBMCs, taken before nivolumab (anti-PD-1) treatment. The chain has TRBV5-1 and TRBJ2-7; D perhaps matches TRBD2 (6 bases). The receptor was isolated from a person between 40 and 80 years old with oral cavity squamous cell carcinoma. CDR3 in DNA: TGCGCCAGCAGCTTGGCCCCGACTAGTTTCTACGAGCAGTACTTC. This sequence encodes CASSLAPTSFYEQYF.